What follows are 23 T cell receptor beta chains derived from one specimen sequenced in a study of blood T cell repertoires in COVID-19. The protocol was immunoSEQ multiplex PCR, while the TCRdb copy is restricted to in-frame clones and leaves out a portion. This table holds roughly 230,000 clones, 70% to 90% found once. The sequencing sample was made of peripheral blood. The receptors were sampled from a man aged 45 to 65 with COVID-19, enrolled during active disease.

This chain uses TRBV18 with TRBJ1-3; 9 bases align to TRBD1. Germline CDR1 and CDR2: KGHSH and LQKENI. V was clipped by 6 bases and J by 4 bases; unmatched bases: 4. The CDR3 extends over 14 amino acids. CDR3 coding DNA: TGTGCCAGCTCCGGACAGGGGTCCGGAAACACCATATATTTT. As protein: CASSGQGSGNTIYF.

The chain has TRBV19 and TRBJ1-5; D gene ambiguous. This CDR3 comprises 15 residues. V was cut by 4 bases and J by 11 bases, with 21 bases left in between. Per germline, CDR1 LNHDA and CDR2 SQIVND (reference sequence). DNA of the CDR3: TGTGCCAGTAGTAACGTCTTGGGAGGAGGTGCGGCCCAGCATTTT. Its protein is CASSNVLGGGAAQHF. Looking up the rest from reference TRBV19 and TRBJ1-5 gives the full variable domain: DGGITQSPKYLFRKEGQNVTLSCEQNLNHDAMYWYRQDPGQGLRLIYYSQIVNDFQKGDIAEGYSVSREKKESFPLTVTSAQKNPTAFYLCASSNVLGGGAAQHFGDGTRLSIL.

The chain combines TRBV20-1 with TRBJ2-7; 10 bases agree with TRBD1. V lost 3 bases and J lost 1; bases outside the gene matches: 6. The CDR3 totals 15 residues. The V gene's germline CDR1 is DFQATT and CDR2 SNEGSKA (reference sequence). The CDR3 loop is CSASRGTGDSYEQYF. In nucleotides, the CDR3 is TGCAGTGCTAGTCGAGGGACAGGGGATTCCTACGAGCAGTACTTC.

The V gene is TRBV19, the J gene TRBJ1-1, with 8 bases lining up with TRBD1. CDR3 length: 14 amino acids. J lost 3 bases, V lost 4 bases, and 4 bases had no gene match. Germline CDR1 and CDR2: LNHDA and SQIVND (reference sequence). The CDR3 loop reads CASSSDRGYTEAFF. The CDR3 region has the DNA TGTGCCAGTAGTAGCGACAGGGGATACACTGAAGCTTTCTTT.

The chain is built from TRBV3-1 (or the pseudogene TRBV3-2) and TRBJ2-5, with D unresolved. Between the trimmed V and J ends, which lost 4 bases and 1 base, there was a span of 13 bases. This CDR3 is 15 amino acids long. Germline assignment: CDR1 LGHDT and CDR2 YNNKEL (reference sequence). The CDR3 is CASSPTRRLQETQYF. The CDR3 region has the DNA TGTGCCAGCAGCCCGACTCGACGGCTCCAAGAGACCCAGTACTTC.

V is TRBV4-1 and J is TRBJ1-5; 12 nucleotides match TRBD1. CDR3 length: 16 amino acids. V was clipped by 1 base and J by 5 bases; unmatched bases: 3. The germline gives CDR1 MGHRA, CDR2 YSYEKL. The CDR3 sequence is CASSQVGTGGDQPQHF. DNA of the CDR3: TGCGCCAGCAGCCAAGTTGGGACAGGGGGCGATCAGCCCCAGCATTTT.

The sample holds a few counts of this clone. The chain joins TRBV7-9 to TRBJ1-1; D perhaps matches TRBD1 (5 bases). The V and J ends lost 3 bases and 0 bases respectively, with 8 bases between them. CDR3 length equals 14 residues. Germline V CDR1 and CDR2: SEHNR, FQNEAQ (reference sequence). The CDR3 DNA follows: TGTGCCAGCAGCTTTGGGGCCCTGAACACTGAAGCTTTCTTT. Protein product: CASSFGALNTEAFF.

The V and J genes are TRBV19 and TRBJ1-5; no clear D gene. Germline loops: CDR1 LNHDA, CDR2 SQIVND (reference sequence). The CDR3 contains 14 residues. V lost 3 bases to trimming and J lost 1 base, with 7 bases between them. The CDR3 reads CASSIQLSNQPQHF. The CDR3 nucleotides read TGTGCCAGTAGTATTCAGTTAAGCAATCAGCCCCAGCATTTT.

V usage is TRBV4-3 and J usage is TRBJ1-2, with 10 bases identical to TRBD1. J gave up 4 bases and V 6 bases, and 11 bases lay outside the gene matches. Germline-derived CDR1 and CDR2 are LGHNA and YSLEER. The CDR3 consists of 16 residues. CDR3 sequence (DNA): TGCGCCAGCAGGTTCGGCCGGACAGGGGGTAGCTATGGCTACACCTTC. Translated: CASRFGRTGGSYGYTF.

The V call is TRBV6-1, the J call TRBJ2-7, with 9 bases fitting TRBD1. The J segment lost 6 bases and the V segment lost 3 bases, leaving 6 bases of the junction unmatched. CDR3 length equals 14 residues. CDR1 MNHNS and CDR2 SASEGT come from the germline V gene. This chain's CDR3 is CASSEWDRAAEQYF. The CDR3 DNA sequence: TGTGCCAGCAGTGAGTGGGACAGGGCCGCCGAGCAGTACTTC.

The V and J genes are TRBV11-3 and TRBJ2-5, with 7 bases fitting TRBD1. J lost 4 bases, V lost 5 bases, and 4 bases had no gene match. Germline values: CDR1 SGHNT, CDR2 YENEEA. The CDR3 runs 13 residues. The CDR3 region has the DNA TGTGCCAGCAGCGAGGGGGCCAGAGAGACCCAGTACTTC. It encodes CASSEGARETQYF.

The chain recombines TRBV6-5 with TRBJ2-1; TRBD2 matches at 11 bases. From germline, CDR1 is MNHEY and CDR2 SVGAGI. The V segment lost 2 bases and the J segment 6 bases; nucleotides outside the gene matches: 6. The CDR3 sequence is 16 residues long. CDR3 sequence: CASSYGSGGALNEQFF. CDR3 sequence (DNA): TGTGCCAGCAGTTACGGTAGCGGGGGGGCTCTCAATGAGCAGTTCTTC.

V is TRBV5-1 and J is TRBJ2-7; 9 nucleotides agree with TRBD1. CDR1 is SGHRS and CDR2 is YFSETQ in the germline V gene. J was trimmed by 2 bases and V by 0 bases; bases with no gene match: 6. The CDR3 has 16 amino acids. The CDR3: CASSLAGGQGPYEQYF. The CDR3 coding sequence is TGCGCCAGCAGCTTGGCCGGGGGACAGGGCCCCTACGAGCAGTACTTC.

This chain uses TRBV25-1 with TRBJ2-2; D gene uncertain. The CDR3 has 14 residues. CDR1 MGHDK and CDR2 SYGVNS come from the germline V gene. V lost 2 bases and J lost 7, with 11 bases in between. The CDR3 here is CASSEPNFYGELFF. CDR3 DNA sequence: TGTGCCAGCAGTGAACCCAACTTCTACGGGGAGCTGTTTTTT.

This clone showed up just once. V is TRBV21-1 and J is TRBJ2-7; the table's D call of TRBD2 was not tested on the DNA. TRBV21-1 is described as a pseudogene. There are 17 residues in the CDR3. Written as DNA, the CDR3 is TGTGCCAGCACCAGAACCTGGGGCGGGGGAGGTTTTCACGAGCAGTACTTC. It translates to CASTRTWGGGGFHEQYF.

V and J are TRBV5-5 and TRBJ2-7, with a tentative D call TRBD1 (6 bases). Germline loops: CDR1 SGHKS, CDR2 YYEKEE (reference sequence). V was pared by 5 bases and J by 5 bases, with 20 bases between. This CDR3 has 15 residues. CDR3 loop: CASSFPGQRGNEQYF. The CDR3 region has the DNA TGTGCCAGCAGTTTTCCGGGACAACGAGGGAACGAGCAGTACTTC.

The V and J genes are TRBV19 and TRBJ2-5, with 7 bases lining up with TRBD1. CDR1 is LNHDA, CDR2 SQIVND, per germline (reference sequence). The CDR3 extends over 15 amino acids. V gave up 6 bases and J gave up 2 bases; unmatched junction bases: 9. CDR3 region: CASSPGGQRQETQYF. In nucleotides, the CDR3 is TGTGCCAGTAGCCCAGGGGGACAAAGACAAGAGACCCAGTACTTC.

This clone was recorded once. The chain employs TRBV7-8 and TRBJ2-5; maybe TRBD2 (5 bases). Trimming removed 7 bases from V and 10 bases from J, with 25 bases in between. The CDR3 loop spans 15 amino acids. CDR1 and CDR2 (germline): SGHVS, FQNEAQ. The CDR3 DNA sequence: TGTGCCAGCACCCTCAATCCGAGACTAAGGGTAGACCAGTACTTC. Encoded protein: CASTLNPRLRVDQYF.

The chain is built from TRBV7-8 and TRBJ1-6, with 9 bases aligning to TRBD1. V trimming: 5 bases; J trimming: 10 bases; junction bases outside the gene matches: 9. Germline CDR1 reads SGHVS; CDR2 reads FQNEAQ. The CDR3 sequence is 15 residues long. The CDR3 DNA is TGTGCCAGCAGCCGAACTCGGACAGGGGAGTCACCCCTCCACTTT. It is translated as CASSRTRTGESPLHF.

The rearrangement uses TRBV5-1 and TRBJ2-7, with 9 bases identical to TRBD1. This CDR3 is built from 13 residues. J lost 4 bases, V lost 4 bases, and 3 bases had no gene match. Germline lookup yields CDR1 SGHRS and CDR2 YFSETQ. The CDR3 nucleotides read TGCGCCAGCAGCCGGGACAGGGAATACGAGCAGTACTTC. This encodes CASSRDREYEQYF.

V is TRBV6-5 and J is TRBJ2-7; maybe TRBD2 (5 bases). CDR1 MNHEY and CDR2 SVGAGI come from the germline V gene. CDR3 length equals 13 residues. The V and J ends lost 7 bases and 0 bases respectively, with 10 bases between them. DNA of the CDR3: TGTGCCAGCATCTCTGGGAGCTCCTACGAGCAGTACTTC. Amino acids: CASISGSSYEQYF.

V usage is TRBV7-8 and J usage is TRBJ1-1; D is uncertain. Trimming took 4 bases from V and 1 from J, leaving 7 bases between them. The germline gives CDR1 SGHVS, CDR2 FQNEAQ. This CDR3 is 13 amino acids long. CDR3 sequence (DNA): TGTGCCAGCAGCTCTCCGGGGAACACTGAAGCTTTCTTT. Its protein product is CASSSPGNTEAFF.

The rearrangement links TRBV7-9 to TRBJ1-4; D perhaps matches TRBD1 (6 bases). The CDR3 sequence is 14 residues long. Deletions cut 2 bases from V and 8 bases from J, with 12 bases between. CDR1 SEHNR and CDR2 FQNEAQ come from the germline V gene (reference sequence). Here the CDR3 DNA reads TGTGCCAGCAGCTTACTGGCAGGGGCCGAAAAACTGTTTTTT. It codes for CASSLLAGAEKLFF.